This T cell receptor beta chain was documented in a study of persistence of HIV-infected CD4 T cells. Study details: CD4+ T cells responding to CMV or HIV-1 Gag were isolated. Study results and limitations: CMV- and Gag-responding cells had lower TCRbeta richness than CD3/CD28-responding cells.

The CDR3 covers 19 residues. Overlapping HIV-1 Gag 15-mer peptides at 0.8 to 1 ug per peptide per mL were used. CD40L-negative CD69-negative CD45RO-high memory CD4+ T cells were sorted as populations depleted of antigen-responding cells. For at least 4 years, plasma HIV-1 RNA was undetectable (<50 copies/mL). Concerning this clone: Its cognate antigen is unknown.

The immunoSEQ assay was version 4, run in survey mode. Clones were read by immunoSEQ multiplex PCR, and TCRdb kept only the in-frame ones, dropping some. The sample shows about 43,000 clones, approximately 78% of them seen only once. The V and J genes are TRBV21-1 and TRBJ1-4. TRBV21-1 is a documented pseudogene. The sequencing used CD4+ T cells sorted from PBMCs after approximately 20-hour stimulation, collected from a patient who received antiretroviral therapy. The origin of this receptor is an adult man with HIV who was CMV-seropositive. CDR3 region: CASSKSARASRPTNEKLFF. CDR3 nucleotide sequence: TGTGCCAGCAGCAAAAGCGCTCGGGCGTCACGTCCCACTAATGAAAAACTGTTTTTT.